This entry is about one T cell receptor (beta chain). The antigen is undetermined. Every sample gave at least 6 micrograms of total RNA when it was extracted. Trimming took 0 bases from V and 6 from J, leaving 14 bases between them. The germline CDR1 and CDR2 sequences are SGHDN and FVKESK. The CDR3 consists of 15 residues. Then a second PCR, running about 6 to 12 cycles, was carried out with a sample-barcoded 5' primer and a J-beta primer mix. Each cDNA was tagged by a template-switch adaptor containing 12 random nucleotides. Via MiXCR, TCRdb re-called the 5' RACE reads, giving one row per CDR3 protein. The sample carries about 1.8 million distinct CDR3 sequences, just under 50% recorded once. This specimen comes from a study of blood T cells in healthy people across ages. The study's findings and limits: Researchers report that TCR beta diversity correlated strongly with naive T cell percentage.

The chain is built from TRBV14 and TRBJ1-1; possibly TRBD1 for D (5 bases). This clonotype originated in a woman in her thirties or forties in good health. Sequenced material: blood. The CDR3: CASSQDPAGIAEAFF. Here the CDR3 DNA reads TGTGCCAGCAGCCAAGATCCGGCAGGGATCGCTGAAGCTTTCTTT.